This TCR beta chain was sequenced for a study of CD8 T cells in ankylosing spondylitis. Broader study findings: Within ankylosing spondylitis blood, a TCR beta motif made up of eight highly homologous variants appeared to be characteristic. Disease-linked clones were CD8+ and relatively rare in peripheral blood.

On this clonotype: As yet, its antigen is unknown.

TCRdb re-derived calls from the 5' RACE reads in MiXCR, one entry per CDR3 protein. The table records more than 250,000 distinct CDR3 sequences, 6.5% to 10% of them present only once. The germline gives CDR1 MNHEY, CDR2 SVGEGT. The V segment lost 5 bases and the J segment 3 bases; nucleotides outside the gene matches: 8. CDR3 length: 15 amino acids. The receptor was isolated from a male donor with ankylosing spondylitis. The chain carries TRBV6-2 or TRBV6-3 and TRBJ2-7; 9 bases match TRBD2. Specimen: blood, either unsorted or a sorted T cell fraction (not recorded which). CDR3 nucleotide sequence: TGTGCCAGCAGTCCTTTTAGCGGGAGTATCTACGAGCAGTACTTC. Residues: CASSPFSGSIYEQYF.